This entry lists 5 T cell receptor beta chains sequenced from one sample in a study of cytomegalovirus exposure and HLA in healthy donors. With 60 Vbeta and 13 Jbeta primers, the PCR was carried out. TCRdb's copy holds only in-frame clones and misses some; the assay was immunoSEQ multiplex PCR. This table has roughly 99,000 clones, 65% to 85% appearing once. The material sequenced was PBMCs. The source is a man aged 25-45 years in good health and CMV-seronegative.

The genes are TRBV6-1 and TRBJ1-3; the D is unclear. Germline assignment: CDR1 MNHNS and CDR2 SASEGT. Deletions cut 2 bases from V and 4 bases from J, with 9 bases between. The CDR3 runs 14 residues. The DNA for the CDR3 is TGTGCCAGCAGTGAACCGGGATTGGGAAACACCATATATTTT. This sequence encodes CASSEPGLGNTIYF.

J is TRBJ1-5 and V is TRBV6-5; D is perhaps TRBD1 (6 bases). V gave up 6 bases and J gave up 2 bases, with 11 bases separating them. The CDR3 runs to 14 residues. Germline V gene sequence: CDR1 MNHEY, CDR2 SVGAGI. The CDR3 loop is CASRRNRGNQPQHF. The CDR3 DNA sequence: TGTGCCAGCAGGAGGAACAGGGGCAATCAGCCCCAGCATTTT.

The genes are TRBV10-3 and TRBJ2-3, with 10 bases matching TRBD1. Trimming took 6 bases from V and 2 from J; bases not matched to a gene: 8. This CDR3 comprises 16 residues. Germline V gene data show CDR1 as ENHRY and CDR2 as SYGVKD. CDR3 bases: TGTGCCATCAGCCCGGGACAGGGGTATACCACAGATACGCAGTATTTT. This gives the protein CAISPGQGYTTDTQYF.

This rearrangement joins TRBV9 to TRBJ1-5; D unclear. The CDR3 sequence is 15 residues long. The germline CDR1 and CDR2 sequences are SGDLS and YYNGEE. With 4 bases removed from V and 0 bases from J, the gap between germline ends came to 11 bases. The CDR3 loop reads CASSPGRDSNQPQHF. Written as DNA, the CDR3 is TGTGCCAGCAGCCCGGGGAGGGATAGCAATCAGCCCCAGCATTTT.

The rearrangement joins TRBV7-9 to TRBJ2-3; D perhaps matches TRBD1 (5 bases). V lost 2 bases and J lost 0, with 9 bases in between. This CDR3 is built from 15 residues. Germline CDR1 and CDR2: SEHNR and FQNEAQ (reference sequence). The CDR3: CASSLLGVSTDTQYF. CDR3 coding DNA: TGTGCCAGCAGCTTACTAGGGGTGAGCACAGATACGCAGTATTTT.